This TCR beta chain was obtained from a study of T cells in Graves' hyperthyroidism and ophthalmopathy. Blood was obtained at the first hyperthyroidism diagnosis, which preceded any ophthalmopathy symptoms. V lost 5 bases to trimming and J lost 3 bases, with 13 bases between them. This CDR3 contains 14 residues. The V gene's germline CDR1 is MNHNS and CDR2 SASEGT. This clonotype has a count of ten or more. Using RNA transcripts as the source, TCR beta CDR3 regions were amplified. The HTBI primer set served for first-round RT-PCR of the TCR CDR3. TCRdb reprocessed the multiplex PCR reads via MiXCR and lists one record per CDR3 protein. The sample contains 250,000 to 300,000 distinct CDR3 sequences, roughly 14% of which appear only once.

The rearrangement links TRBV6-1 to TRBJ1-1; D gene uncertain. The clonotype comes from a woman in her twenties or thirties with Graves' hyperthyroidism that later progressed to Graves' ophthalmopathy. Material for sequencing was blood. DNA for the CDR3: TGTGCCAGCAGTACTTCCGGGAGGTACACTGAAGCTTTCTTT. Its protein product is CASSTSGRYTEAFF.